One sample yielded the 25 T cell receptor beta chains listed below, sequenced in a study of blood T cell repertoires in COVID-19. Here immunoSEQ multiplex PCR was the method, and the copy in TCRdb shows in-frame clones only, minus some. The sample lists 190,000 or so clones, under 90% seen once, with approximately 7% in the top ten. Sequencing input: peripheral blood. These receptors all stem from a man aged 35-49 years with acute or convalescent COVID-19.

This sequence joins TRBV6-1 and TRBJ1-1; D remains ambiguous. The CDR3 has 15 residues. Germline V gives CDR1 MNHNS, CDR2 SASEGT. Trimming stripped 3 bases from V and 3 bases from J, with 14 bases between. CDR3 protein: CASSDRRAGYTEAFF. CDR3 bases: TGTGCCAGCAGTGACCGGAGGGCCGGGTACACTGAAGCTTTCTTT.

The CDR3 nucleotides read TGCGCCAGCAAGCCGGGGGGCGGTACCGGGGAGCTGTTTTTT. This gives the protein CASKPGGGTGELFF. The chain is built from TRBV10-1 and TRBJ2-2; D might be TRBD2 (7 bases). Between the trimmed V and J ends, which lost 7 bases and 5 bases, there was a span of 14 bases. This CDR3 is 14 amino acids long. Germline CDR1 reads WNHNN; CDR2 reads SYGVQD (reference sequence).

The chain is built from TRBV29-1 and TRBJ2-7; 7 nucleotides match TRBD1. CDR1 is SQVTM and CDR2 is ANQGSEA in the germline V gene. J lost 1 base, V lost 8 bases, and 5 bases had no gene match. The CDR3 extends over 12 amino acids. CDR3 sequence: CSPPDRSYEQYF. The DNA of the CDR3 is TGCAGCCCTCCGGACAGGTCCTACGAGCAGTACTTC.

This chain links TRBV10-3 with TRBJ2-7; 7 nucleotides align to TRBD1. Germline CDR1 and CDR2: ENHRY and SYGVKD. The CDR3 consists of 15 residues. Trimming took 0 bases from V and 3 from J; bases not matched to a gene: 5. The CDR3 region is CAISESWDSNYEQYF. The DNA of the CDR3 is TGTGCCATCAGTGAGTCGTGGGACAGCAACTACGAGCAGTACTTC.

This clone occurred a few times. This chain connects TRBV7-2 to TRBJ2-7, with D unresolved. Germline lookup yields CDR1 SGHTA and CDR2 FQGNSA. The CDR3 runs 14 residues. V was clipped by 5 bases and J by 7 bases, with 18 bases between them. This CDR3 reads CASSPRVAAPEQYF. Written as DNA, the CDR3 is TGTGCCAGCAGCCCCCGGGTGGCGGCTCCAGAGCAGTACTTC.

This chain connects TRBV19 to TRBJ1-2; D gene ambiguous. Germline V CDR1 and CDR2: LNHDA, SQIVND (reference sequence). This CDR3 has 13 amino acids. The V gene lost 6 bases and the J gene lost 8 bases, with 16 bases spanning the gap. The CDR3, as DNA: TGTGCCAGTAGAGATCGGGGATCCGAGGGCTACACCTTC. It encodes CASRDRGSEGYTF.

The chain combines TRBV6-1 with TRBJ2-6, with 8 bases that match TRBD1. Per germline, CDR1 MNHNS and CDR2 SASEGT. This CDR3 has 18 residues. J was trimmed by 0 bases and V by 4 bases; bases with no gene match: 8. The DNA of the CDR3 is TGTGCCAGCAGTGTGCGGGACAGGACTACCTCTGGGGCCAACGTCCTGACTTTC. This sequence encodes CASSVRDRTTSGANVLTF.

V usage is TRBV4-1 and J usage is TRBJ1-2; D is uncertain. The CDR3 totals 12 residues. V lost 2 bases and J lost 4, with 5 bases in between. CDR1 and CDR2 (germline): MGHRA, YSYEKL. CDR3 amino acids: CASSQPSYGYTF. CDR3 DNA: TGCGCCAGCAGCCAACCCAGCTATGGCTACACCTTC.

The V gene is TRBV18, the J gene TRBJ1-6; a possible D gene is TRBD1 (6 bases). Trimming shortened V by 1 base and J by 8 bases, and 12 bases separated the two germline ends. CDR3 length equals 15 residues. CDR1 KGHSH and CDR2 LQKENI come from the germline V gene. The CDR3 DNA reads TGTGCCAGCTCACCACAACAGGGTATCCATTCACCCCTCCACTTT. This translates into CASSPQQGIHSPLHF.

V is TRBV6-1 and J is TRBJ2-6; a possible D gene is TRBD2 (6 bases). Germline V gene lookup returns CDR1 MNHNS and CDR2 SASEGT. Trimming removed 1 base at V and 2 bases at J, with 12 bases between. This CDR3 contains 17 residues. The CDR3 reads CASSEGIWGAGANVLTF. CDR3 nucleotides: TGTGCCAGCAGTGAAGGAATCTGGGGGGCTGGGGCCAACGTCCTGACTTTC.

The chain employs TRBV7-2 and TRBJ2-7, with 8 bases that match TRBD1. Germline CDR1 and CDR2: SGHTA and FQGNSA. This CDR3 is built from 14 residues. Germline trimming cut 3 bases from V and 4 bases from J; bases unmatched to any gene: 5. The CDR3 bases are TGTGCCAGCAGCTTGGACAGGGCAACGTACGAGCAGTACTTC. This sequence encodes CASSLDRATYEQYF.

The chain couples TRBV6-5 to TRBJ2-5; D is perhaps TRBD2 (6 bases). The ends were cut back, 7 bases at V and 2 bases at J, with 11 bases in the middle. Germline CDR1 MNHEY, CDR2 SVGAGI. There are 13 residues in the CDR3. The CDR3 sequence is CASIPAGQETQYF. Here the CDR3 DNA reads TGTGCCAGCATTCCGGCGGGACAAGAGACCCAGTACTTC.

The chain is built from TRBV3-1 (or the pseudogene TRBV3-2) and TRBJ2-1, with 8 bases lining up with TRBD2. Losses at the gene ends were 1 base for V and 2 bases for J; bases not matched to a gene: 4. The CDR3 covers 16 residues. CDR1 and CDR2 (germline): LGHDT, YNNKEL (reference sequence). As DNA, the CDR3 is TGTGCCAGCAGCCAAGGGACTAGCTCAACCTACAATGAGCAGTTCTTC. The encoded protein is CASSQGTSSTYNEQFF.

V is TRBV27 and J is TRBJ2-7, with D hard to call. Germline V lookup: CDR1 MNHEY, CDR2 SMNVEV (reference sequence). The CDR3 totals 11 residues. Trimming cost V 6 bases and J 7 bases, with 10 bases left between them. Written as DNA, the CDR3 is TGTGCCAGCAGCTCCGGGTGGGAGCAGTACTTC. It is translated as CASSSGWEQYF.

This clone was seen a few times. As DNA, the CDR3 is TGTGCCAGCAGTCCCGGGACAGGGGGCGGCGAGCAGTACTTC. It specifies CASSPGTGGGEQYF. The chain carries TRBV27 and TRBJ2-7, with TRBD1 identical over 12 bases. The CDR3 loop spans 14 amino acids. From germline, CDR1 is MNHEY and CDR2 SMNVEV (reference sequence). V shed 5 bases and J 6 bases; nucleotides not matched to a gene: 5.

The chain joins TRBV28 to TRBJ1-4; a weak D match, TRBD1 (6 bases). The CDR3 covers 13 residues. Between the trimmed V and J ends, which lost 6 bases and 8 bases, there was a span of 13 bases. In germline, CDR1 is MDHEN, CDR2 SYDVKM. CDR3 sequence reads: CASSGGAEEKLFF. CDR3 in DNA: TGTGCCAGCAGCGGGGGGGCGGAGGAAAAACTGTTTTTT.

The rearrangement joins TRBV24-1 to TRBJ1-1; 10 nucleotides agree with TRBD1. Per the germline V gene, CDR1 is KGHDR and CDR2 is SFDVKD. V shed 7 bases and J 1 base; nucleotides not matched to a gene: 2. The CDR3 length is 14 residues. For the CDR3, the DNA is TGTGCCACCAGGACAGGGGGCGCGAACACTGAAGCTTTCTTT. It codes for CATRTGGANTEAFF.

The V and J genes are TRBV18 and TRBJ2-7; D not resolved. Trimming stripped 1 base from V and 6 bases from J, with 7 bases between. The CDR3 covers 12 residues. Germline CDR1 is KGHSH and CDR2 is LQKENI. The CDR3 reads CASSPRLREQYF. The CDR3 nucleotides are TGTGCCAGCTCACCACGCCTACGCGAGCAGTACTTC.

The CDR3 protein is CASRRDYTDTQYF. The CDR3 DNA reads TGTGCCAGCAGGCGGGACTACACAGATACGCAGTATTTT. V and J are TRBV6-5 and TRBJ2-3; 7 nucleotides match TRBD2. The J segment lost 2 bases and the V segment lost 6 bases, leaving 2 bases of the junction unmatched. Germline assignment: CDR1 MNHEY and CDR2 SVGAGI. CDR3 length: 13 residues.

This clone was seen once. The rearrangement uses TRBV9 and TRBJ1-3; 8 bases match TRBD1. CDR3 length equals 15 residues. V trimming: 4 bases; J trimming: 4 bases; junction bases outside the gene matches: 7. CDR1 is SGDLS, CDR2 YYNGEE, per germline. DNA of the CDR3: TGTGCCAGCAGCCCGAGGACAGGGCGGGGAAACACCATATATTTT. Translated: CASSPRTGRGNTIYF.

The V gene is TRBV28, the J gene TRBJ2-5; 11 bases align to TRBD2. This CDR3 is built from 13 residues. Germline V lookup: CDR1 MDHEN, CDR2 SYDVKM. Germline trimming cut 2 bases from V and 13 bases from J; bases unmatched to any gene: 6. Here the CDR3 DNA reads TGTGCCAGCAGTTTACTAGCGGGGGGCCCGCCGTACTTC. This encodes CASSLLAGGPPYF.

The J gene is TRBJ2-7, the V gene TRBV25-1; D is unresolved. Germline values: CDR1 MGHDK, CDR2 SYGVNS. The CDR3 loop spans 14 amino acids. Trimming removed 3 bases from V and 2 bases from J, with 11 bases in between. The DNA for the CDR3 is TGTGCCAGCAGTGAGGCAGGAAAGACCTACGAGCAGTACTTC. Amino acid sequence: CASSEAGKTYEQYF.

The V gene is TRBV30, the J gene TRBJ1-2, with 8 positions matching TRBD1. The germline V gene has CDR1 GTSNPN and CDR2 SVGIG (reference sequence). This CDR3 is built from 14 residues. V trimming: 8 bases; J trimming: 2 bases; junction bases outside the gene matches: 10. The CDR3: CAGTGTGHNYGYTF. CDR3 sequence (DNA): TGTGCCGGAACCGGGACAGGCCACAACTATGGCTACACCTTC.

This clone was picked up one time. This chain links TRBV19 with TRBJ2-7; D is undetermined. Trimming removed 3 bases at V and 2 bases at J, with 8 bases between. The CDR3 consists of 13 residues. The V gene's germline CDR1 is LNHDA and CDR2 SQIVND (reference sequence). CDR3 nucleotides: TGTGCCAGTAGTATGGGCCGAGCCTACGAGCAGTACTTC. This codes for CASSMGRAYEQYF.

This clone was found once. CDR3 in amino acids: CASSVGLAGVSSTDTQYF. For the CDR3, the DNA is TGTGCCAGCAGCGTGGGACTAGCGGGGGTTTCTAGCACAGATACGCAGTATTTT. The J gene is TRBJ2-3, the V gene TRBV9, with TRBD2 identical over 14 bases. CDR1 and CDR2 (germline): SGDLS, YYNGEE. With V trimmed by 2 bases and J by 0 bases, 5 bases remained unmatched. CDR3 size: 18 residues.